This T cell receptor beta chain was captured by sequencing in a study of blood T cell repertoires in COVID-19. The V gene's germline CDR1 is MGHDK and CDR2 SYGVNS. The CDR3 runs to 14 residues. V lost 7 bases to trimming and J lost 4 bases; unmatched junction nucleotides: 6. TCRdb's table, derived via immunoSEQ multiplex PCR, lists solely in-frame clones and lacks some. This table has about 170,000 clones, 85% to 90% appearing once. Sequencing was carried out using peripheral blood. This chain connects TRBV25-1 to TRBJ2-1; 8 bases map to TRBD1. The receptor was isolated from an older woman with COVID-19, enrolled during active disease. The CDR3 loop is CASTDRGRYNEQFF. CDR3 bases: TGTGCCAGCACAGACAGGGGAAGGTACAATGAGCAGTTCTTC. Full variable domain (rest looked up from reference TRBV25-1 and TRBJ2-1): EADIYQTPRYLVIGTGKKITLECSQTMGHDKMYWYQQDPGMELHLIHYSYGVNSTEKGDLSSESTVSRIRTEHFPLTLESARPSHTSQYLCASTDRGRYNEQFFGPGTRLTVL.